This is a list of T cell receptor beta chains from one sample in a study of tumor-infiltrating lymphocytes in oesophageal squamous cell carcinoma. TCRdb reanalysed the PCR reads using MiXCR and keeps one entry per CDR3 protein. The sample lists about 22,000 distinct CDR3 sequences; roughly a third were seen once. Sequencing was performed on esophageal tumor tissue. Receptor source: a female donor with esophageal squamous cell carcinoma. The CDR3 runs from the conserved cysteine through the conserved F or W. D genes are given only for firm matches. Clone sizes are given selectively: once, few, many, or a class where the clone is expanded.

V: TRBV5-1
J: TRBJ2-1
D: -
size: many
CDR3: CASSSQDGKNEQFF
DNA: TGCGCCAGCAGTTCACAGGACGGTAAGAATGAGCAGTTCTTC

V: TRBV28
J: TRBJ2-7
D: -
size: many
CDR3: CASSFRDAYYEQYF
DNA: TGTGCCAGCAGTTTCCGGGACGCTTACTACGAGCAGTACTTC

V: TRBV19
J: TRBJ1-5
D: TRBD1
size: many
CDR3: CASSIRGTGLNQPQHF
DNA: TGTGCCAGTAGTATCCGCGGGACAGGGCTTAATCAGCCCCAGCATTTT

V: TRBV6-5
J: TRBJ2-7
D: -
size: -
CDR3: CASSYSSSLGYEQYF
DNA: TGTGCCAGCAGTTACTCGTCCTCCCTAGGTTACGAGCAGTACTTC

V: TRBV5-4
J: TRBJ1-1
D: -
size: many
CDR3: CASSRALTETEAFF
DNA: TGTGCCAGCAGCCGGGCCCTAACAGAAACTGAAGCTTTCTTT

V: TRBV10-1
J: TRBJ1-1
D: TRBD1
size: -
CDR3: CASSELGQGVTEAFF
DNA: TGCGCCAGCAGTGAGTTGGGACAGGGTGTCACTGAAGCTTTCTTT

V: TRBV7-2
J: TRBJ2-1
D: TRBD2
size: -
CDR3: CASSLRLAATGGPGDEQFF
DNA: TGTGCCAGCAGCTTACGACTTGCCGCTACGGGAGGGCCGGGCGATGAGCAGTTCTTC

V: TRBV11-2
J: TRBJ2-7
D: -
size: -
CDR3: CASSGGVGAKYEQYF
DNA: TGTGCCAGCTCCGGGGGCGTGGGGGCTAAGTACGAGCAGTACTTC

V: TRBV5-4
J: TRBJ2-7
D: -
size: many
CDR3: CASSLQGPYEQYF
DNA: TGTGCCAGCAGCTTGCAGGGCCCCTACGAGCAGTACTTC

V: TRBV6-1
J: TRBJ2-7
D: TRBD2
size: -
CDR3: CATRLAVQYEQYF
DNA: TGTGCCACCCGACTAGCGGTCCAATACGAGCAGTACTTC

V: TRBV20-1
J: TRBJ2-1
D: -
size: -
CDR3: CSAREAGLVDNEQFF
DNA: TGCAGTGCTAGAGAGGCGGGTCTAGTCGACAATGAGCAGTTCTTC

V: TRBV19
J: TRBJ1-2
D: -
size: few
CDR3: CASSIVAGTSYGYTF
DNA: TGTGCCAGTAGTATAGTCGCCGGGACAAGCTATGGCTACACCTTC

V: TRBV7-9
J: TRBJ2-7
D: TRBD2
size: -
CDR3: CASSPRTSGRNVEQYF
DNA: TGTGCCAGCAGCCCGCGGACTAGCGGGAGGAATGTTGAGCAGTACTTC

V: TRBV7-8
J: TRBJ1-5
D: -
size: medium-sized
CDR3: CASSLDGGYSNQPQHF
DNA: TGTGCCAGCAGCTTAGATGGGGGATATAGCAATCAGCCCCAGCATTTT

V: TRBV25-1
J: TRBJ2-1
D: TRBD1
size: -
CDR3: CASARQGSYEQFF
DNA: TGTGCCAGCGCCCGACAGGGTTCCTATGAGCAGTTCTTC

V: TRBV7-2
J: TRBJ2-7
D: -
size: medium-sized
CDR3: CASSLEQGRAYEQYF
DNA: TGTGCCAGCAGCTTAGAACAGGGACGAGCCTACGAGCAGTACTTC

V: TRBV6-8
J: TRBJ2-1
D: TRBD2
size: -
CDR3: CASNRGLAGEQFF
DNA: TGTGCCAGCAATAGGGGACTAGCGGGAGAGCAGTTCTTC

V: TRBV3-1
J: TRBJ1-2
D: -
size: -
CDR3: CASSQFTYGYTF
DNA: TGTGCCAGCAGCCAATTCACATATGGCTACACCTTC

V: TRBV5-1
J: TRBJ2-3
D: -
size: -
CDR3: CASSLAGLGDTQYF
DNA: TGCGCCAGCAGCTTGGCGGGATTAGGAGATACGCAGTATTTT

V: TRBV18
J: TRBJ2-3
D: TRBD2
size: many
CDR3: CASSPQLRLAGGPGDTQYF
DNA: TGTGCCAGCTCACCCCAACTCCGACTAGCGGGAGGGCCAGGCGATACGCAGTATTTT

V: TRBV5-4
J: TRBJ2-2
D: TRBD2
size: many
CDR3: CASSRTSGPTGELFF
DNA: TGTGCCAGCAGCCGGACTAGCGGACCTACCGGGGAGCTGTTTTTT

V: TRBV28
J: TRBJ1-5
D: TRBD1
size: many
CDR3: CASSFGTGRGQPQHF
DNA: TGTGCCAGCAGTTTTGGGACAGGGCGGGGTCAGCCCCAGCATTTT

V: TRBV28
J: TRBJ2-7
D: TRBD2
size: many
CDR3: CASSLTGTSGSNEQYF
DNA: TGTGCCAGCAGTTTAACCGGGACTAGCGGATCCAATGAGCAGTACTTC

V: TRBV2
J: TRBJ2-4
D: TRBD1
size: many
CDR3: CASKFIPDRGKNIQYF
DNA: TGTGCCAGCAAGTTCATCCCGGACAGGGGCAAAAACATTCAGTACTTC

V: TRBV5-4
J: TRBJ2-1
D: -
size: many
CDR3: CASSLAGLNNEQFF
DNA: TGTGCCAGCAGCTTGGCCGGACTGAACAATGAGCAGTTCTTC

V: TRBV19
J: TRBJ2-1
D: -
size: many
CDR3: CASSINRANEQFF
DNA: TGTGCCAGTAGTATAAATCGGGCCAATGAGCAGTTCTTC

V: TRBV24-1
J: TRBJ2-7
D: -
size: many
CDR3: CATSETGGGEQYF
DNA: TGTGCCACCAGTGAAACGGGGGGCGGCGAGCAGTACTTC

V: TRBV5-1
J: TRBJ1-2
D: -
size: many
CDR3: CASSPEQGQSRVRQYGYTF
DNA: TGCGCCAGCAGCCCGGAACAGGGCCAAAGTCGTGTCCGGCAGTATGGCTACACCTTC

V: TRBV6-1
J: TRBJ1-5
D: -
size: many
CDR3: CAAQRTSSNQPQHF
DNA: TGTGCCGCCCAACGAACAAGTAGCAATCAGCCCCAGCATTTT

V: TRBV7-9
J: TRBJ2-5
D: -
size: many
CDR3: CASSLEVGLRPQETQYF
DNA: TGTGCCAGCAGCTTAGAGGTTGGGCTACGGCCCCAAGAGACCCAGTACTTC

V: TRBV5-1
J: TRBJ2-7
D: TRBD2
size: many
CDR3: CASSLASGGSSSYEQYF
DNA: TGCGCCAGCAGCTTGGCTAGCGGGGGATCTAGCTCCTACGAGCAGTACTTC

V: TRBV19
J: TRBJ1-1
D: -
size: -
CDR3: CASSIDECTGAFF
DNA: TGTGCCAGTAGTATTGATGAGTGCACTGGAGCTTTCTTT

V: TRBV7-6
J: TRBJ2-1
D: TRBD2
size: -
CDR3: CASSIQGGASGGNEQFF
DNA: TGTGCCAGCAGCATTCAAGGAGGGGCTAGCGGGGGGAATGAGCAGTTCTTC

V: TRBV7-8
J: TRBJ2-7
D: TRBD1
size: -
CDR3: CASSTIGQAEQYF
DNA: TGTGCCAGCAGCACCATAGGACAGGCCGAGCAGTACTTC

V: TRBV4-1
J: TRBJ2-7
D: TRBD1
size: many
CDR3: CASSLRTGSYEQYF
DNA: TGCGCCAGCAGCCTAAGGACAGGGTCCTACGAGCAGTACTTC

V: TRBV7-2
J: TRBJ1-6
D: -
size: few
CDR3: CASSLVPGSDSPLHF
DNA: TGTGCCAGCAGCTTAGTTCCAGGGAGTGATTCACCCCTCCACTTT

V: TRBV6-2/TRBV6-3
J: TRBJ2-1
D: TRBD2
size: many
CDR3: CASQRSGLAGHEQFF
DNA: TGTGCCAGCCAGCGCTCCGGACTAGCGGGCCATGAGCAGTTCTTC

V: TRBV5-6
J: TRBJ2-1
D: -
size: medium-sized
CDR3: CASSSPDDGYNEQFF
DNA: TGTGCCAGCAGCTCCCCGGACGACGGCTACAATGAGCAGTTCTTC

V: TRBV28
J: TRBJ2-7
D: -
size: many
CDR3: CASSSVGRQGRSRSYEQYF
DNA: TGTGCCAGCAGTTCAGTAGGGCGGCAGGGCCGGTCCCGCTCCTACGAGCAGTACTTC

V: TRBV20-1
J: TRBJ2-5
D: -
size: few
CDR3: CSAWKETQYF
DNA: TGCAGTGCTTGGAAGGAGACCCAGTACTTC

V: TRBV11-2
J: TRBJ2-3
D: -
size: once
CDR3: CASSLESGHFTDTQYF
DNA: TGTGCCAGCAGCTTAGAGAGTGGACATTTCACAGATACGCAGTATTTT

V: TRBV28
J: TRBJ2-6
D: TRBD1
size: -
CDR3: CASSFDRGAF
DNA: TGTGCCAGCAGTTTTGACAGGGGGGCGTTC

V: TRBV7-9
J: TRBJ1-2
D: TRBD1
size: medium-sized
CDR3: CASSLATQTGHGYTF
DNA: TGTGCCAGCAGCTTAGCTACTCAGACAGGGCACGGCTACACCTTC

V: TRBV7-8
J: TRBJ2-4
D: -
size: -
CDR3: CASSLAQLDIQYF
DNA: TGTGCCAGCAGCTTAGCACAGTTAGACATTCAGTACTTC

V: TRBV19
J: TRBJ2-4
D: -
size: -
CDR3: CASSGKVGNIQYF
DNA: TGTGCCAGTAGTGGGAAGGTGGGAAACATTCAGTACTTC

V: TRBV6-6
J: TRBJ1-5
D: -
size: -
CDR3: CASSYANQPQHF
DNA: TGTGCCAGCAGTTACGCCAATCAGCCCCAGCATTTT

V: TRBV6-1
J: TRBJ2-7
D: -
size: many
CDR3: CASSASGHEQYF
DNA: TGTGCCAGCAGTGCGAGCGGGCATGAGCAGTACTTC

V: TRBV7-9
J: TRBJ2-7
D: -
size: medium-sized
CDR3: CASSPLNSYEQYF
DNA: TGTGCCAGCAGCCCGCTGAACTCCTACGAGCAGTACTTC

V: TRBV10-3
J: TRBJ2-1
D: TRBD2
size: many
CDR3: CAISGLAGGRGNEQFF
DNA: TGTGCCATCAGTGGACTAGCGGGAGGGCGTGGAAATGAGCAGTTCTTC

V: TRBV12-3/TRBV12-4
J: TRBJ2-1
D: -
size: many
CDR3: CASTLLGARADEQFF
DNA: TGTGCCAGCACCCTCTTAGGGGCCAGGGCCGATGAGCAGTTCTTC

V: TRBV7-9
J: TRBJ2-2
D: -
size: medium-sized
CDR3: CASSLSQWDTGELFF
DNA: TGTGCCAGCAGCTTAAGTCAATGGGACACCGGGGAGCTGTTTTTT

V: TRBV7-9
J: TRBJ2-5
D: -
size: -
CDR3: CASSAQTNAETQYF
DNA: TGTGCCAGCAGCGCCCAAACGAATGCGGAGACCCAGTACTTC

V: TRBV6-2/TRBV6-3
J: TRBJ2-1
D: TRBD2
size: -
CDR3: CASSYLGTSGMYNEQFF
DNA: TGTGCCAGCAGTTACTTAGGGACTAGCGGGATGTACAATGAGCAGTTCTTC

V: TRBV11-2
J: TRBJ2-1
D: -
size: many
CDR3: CASSLSRGDYNEQFF
DNA: TGTGCCAGCAGCTTAAGCCGGGGCGACTACAATGAGCAGTTCTTC